Included here is one T cell receptor (beta chain) sequence, with context. The record originates from a study of blood T cell repertoires in COVID-19. For the study at large: Acute and convalescent COVID-19 specimens originated in the United States, Italy and Spain. T cells, B-cell-depleted T cells, or PBMCs supplied cDNA or gDNA.

Original data processing: Researchers report that nucleated cell counts were estimated from reference gene primer amplification. The data were produced by immunoSEQ multiplex PCR, yet TCRdb's version contains in-frame clones alone and is incomplete. Clone size and the V and J calls come from that table; the DNA yielded D and trimming. The sample has some 54,000 clones; over 80% are singletons. V shed 2 bases and J shed 5 bases, with 12 bases lying between them. This CDR3 is 14 amino acids long. CDR1 is KGHSH and CDR2 is LQKENI in the germline V gene. The clonotype comes from a man aged 65-85 years with active COVID-19. The genes are TRBV18 and TRBJ1-1; TRBD1 is a possible D gene (6 bases). The specimen sequenced was peripheral blood. CDR3 sequence: CASSPGGLMTEAFF. CDR3 nucleotides: TGTGCCAGCTCACCAGGGGGCCTTATGACTGAAGCTTTCTTT.